This TCR beta chain was sequenced for a study of T cell responses to AZD1222 COVID-19 vaccine. Turning to the study itself: The analysis combined second doses at about 4 or about 12 weeks.

The protocol was immunoSEQ multiplex PCR, while the TCRdb copy is restricted to in-frame clones and leaves out a portion. The top ten hold under 30% of the sample, which has tens of thousands of clones, around 86% seen once. Whole-study results and caveats: Increased Spike-specific TCR breadth and depth were observed after two AZD1222 doses. Spike was spanned by vaccine-associated CD4 TCRs, which were dominant at 160-218 and 743-854. Most donors were white British, females outnumbered males, and clonal diversity was possibly underestimated.

Concerning this clone itself: Its matching antigen is unknown.

Germline CDR1 is LGHDT and CDR2 is YNNKEL (reference sequence). The CDR3 spans 13 residues. J lost 6 bases, V lost 4 bases, and 6 bases had no gene match. The receptor's source is an adult in good health. The sample in question was peripheral blood, obtained on day 0 of AZD1222 vaccination. The chain is built from TRBV3-1 (or the pseudogene TRBV3-2) and TRBJ2-7; TRBD1 matches 7 bases. The DNA for the CDR3 is TGTGCCAGCAGCCGACAGGGCTTGGGCGAGCAGTACTTC. Protein sequence: CASSRQGLGEQYF.